These 15 T cell receptor beta chains were all obtained from the same sample, sequenced in a study of blood T cells in healthy people across ages. Then a second PCR, running roughly 7 to 11 cycles, was carried out with a sample-barcoded 5' primer and a J-beta primer mix. TCRdb recomputed calls from the 5' RACE reads with MiXCR, one row per CDR3 protein. The repertoire holds 1.4 million to 1.5 million distinct CDR3 sequences, with roughly 40% as singletons. The sequencing sample was made of blood. Source of these receptors: a woman aged 18-29 years in good health.

V is TRBV10-3 and J is TRBJ2-7; 7 bases line up with TRBD2. This CDR3 is 13 amino acids long. Germline-derived CDR1 and CDR2 are ENHRY and SYGVKD. Germline trimming cut 6 bases from V and 6 bases from J; bases unmatched to any gene: 8. The CDR3 DNA reads as TGTGCCATCAGAGGGAGGGAATCCACCGAGCAGTACTTC. This codes for CAIRGRESTEQYF.

This clonotype was seen only once. The chain links TRBV3-1 to TRBJ2-1; D remains ambiguous. The CDR3 is 15 residues long. Per the germline V gene, CDR1 is LGHDT and CDR2 is YNNKEL (reference sequence). Trimming left V 3 bases short and J 6 bases short, with 15 bases between. CDR3 sequence reads: CASSHTRLGVNEQFF. The CDR3 DNA reads TGTGCCAGCAGCCACACAAGGTTGGGCGTCAATGAGCAGTTCTTC.

The chain combines TRBV7-2 with TRBJ2-7; D unresolved. The CDR3 contains 15 residues. Germline V lookup: CDR1 SGHTA, CDR2 FQGNSA. Trimming shortened V by 1 base and J by 0 bases, and 10 bases separated the two germline ends. The CDR3 spells CASSLVGGPSYEQYF. As DNA, the CDR3 is TGTGCCAGCAGCTTAGTGGGCGGTCCCTCCTACGAGCAGTACTTC.

Here the CDR3 reads CATGNRDRGRNTEAFF. The CDR3 region has the DNA TGTGCCACCGGGAACCGGGACAGGGGGCGAAACACTGAAGCTTTCTTT. The J gene is TRBJ1-1, the V gene TRBV7-2; 12 bases are shared with TRBD1. Trimming took 10 bases from V and 2 from J; bases not matched to a gene: 11. In germline, CDR1 is SGHTA, CDR2 FQGNSA. The CDR3 is 16 residues long.

This clonotype was observed once. The chain carries TRBV19 and TRBJ2-7; D ambiguous. Germline V gene sequence: CDR1 LNHDA, CDR2 SQIVND (reference sequence). The CDR3 spans 14 residues. Deletions cut 5 bases from V and 3 bases from J, with 14 bases between. The CDR3 DNA is TGTGCCAGTAGTCCACCGTGGGGAAACTACGAGCAGTACTTC. Translation: CASSPPWGNYEQYF.

This chain joins TRBV2 and TRBJ1-4, with D possibly TRBD1 on 5 matching bases. Trimming removed 4 bases at V and 2 bases at J, with 11 bases between. CDR3 length equals 15 residues. Germline V gene sequence: CDR1 SNHLY, CDR2 FYNNEI. CDR3 loop: CASSAAGRTNEKLFF. For the CDR3, the DNA is TGTGCCAGCAGTGCCGCGGGACGGACTAATGAAAAACTGTTTTTT.

This clonotype was counted a few times. The rearrangement joins TRBV6-5 to TRBJ1-2; D not certain. V was pared by 0 bases and J by 7 bases, with 18 bases between. The CDR3 contains 16 residues. Germline CDR1 is MNHEY and CDR2 is SVGAGI. The DNA for the CDR3 is TGTGCCAGCAGTTACTCGAGGGCAGCCTCATCCGGTGGCTACACCTTC. Protein: CASSYSRAASSGGYTF.

This clonotype was counted a single time. The junction does not match germline at one end; this may be a read error. The CDR3 here is CTSSQTSSSYEQYF. CDR3 in DNA: TGTACCAGCAGCCAGACAAGTAGCTCCTACGAGCAGTACTTC. The chain uses TRBV9 and TRBJ2-7; D uncertain. Germline-derived CDR1 and CDR2 are SGDLS and YYNGEE. The length of the CDR3 is 14 residues. The full variable domain, completed using reference TRBV9 and TRBJ2-7, is DSGVTQTPKHLITATGQRVTLRCSPRSGDLSVYWYQQSLDQGLQFLIQYYNGEERAKGNILERFSAQQFPDLHSELNLSSLELGDSALYFCTSSQTSSSYEQYFGPGTRLTVT.

The J gene is TRBJ2-7, the V gene TRBV27; 9 bases are a match to TRBD1. The CDR3 totals 19 residues. Trimming took 3 bases from V and 2 from J; bases not matched to a gene: 17. CDR1 is MNHEY, CDR2 SMNVEV, per germline (reference sequence). The CDR3 DNA sequence: TGTGCCAGCAGTTTGGGGCCCCCTCAACCGGACAGGGGCACCTACGAGCAGTACTTC. This gives the protein CASSLGPPQPDRGTYEQYF.

The genes are TRBV7-9 and TRBJ2-1, with D possibly matching TRBD2 (5 bases). From germline, CDR1 is SEHNR and CDR2 FQNEAQ (reference sequence). V was trimmed by 2 bases and J by 8 bases, leaving 16 bases between them. The CDR3 extends over 15 amino acids. CDR3 nucleotide sequence: TGTGCCAGCAGCTTATTTCGCCGGGATACGCATGAGCAGTTCTTC. It encodes CASSLFRRDTHEQFF.

The chain is built from TRBV29-1 and TRBJ2-5; a possible D gene is TRBD1 (6 bases). The V gene lost 6 bases and the J gene lost 11 bases, with 25 bases spanning the gap. Germline V gene sequence: CDR1 SQVTM, CDR2 ANQGSEA. The CDR3 is made up of 14 amino acids. CDR3 nucleotide sequence: TGCAGCGTGAATACAGGGATCGGGCGCGATGAGCAGTACTTC. It codes for CSVNTGIGRDEQYF.

This clonotype was counted only a few times. This chain connects TRBV7-9 to TRBJ2-3, with D maybe TRBD1 (6 bases). V shed 10 bases and J shed 1 base, with 15 bases lying between them. The germline V gene has CDR1 SEHNR and CDR2 FQNEAQ (reference sequence). The CDR3 loop spans 14 amino acids. The chain's CDR3 is CATLEAGGTDTQYF. The CDR3 DNA is TGTGCCACCCTTGAGGCAGGGGGCACAGATACGCAGTATTTT. Variable domain in full (rest from reference TRBV7-9 and TRBJ2-3): DTGVSQNPRHKITKRGQNVTFRCDPISEHNRLYWYRQTLGQGPEFLTYFQNEAQLEKSRLLSDRFSAERPKGSFSTLEIQRTEQGDSAMYLCATLEAGGTDTQYFGPGTRLTVL.

J is TRBJ2-7 and V is TRBV5-4; TRBD1 matches 8 bases. CDR3 length: 17 amino acids. Losses at the gene ends were 4 bases for V and 6 bases for J; bases not matched to a gene: 18. CDR1 is SGHNT and CDR2 is YYREEE in the germline V gene (reference sequence). This CDR3 reads CASSKSITGGIRGEQYF. The CDR3 coding sequence is TGTGCCAGCAGCAAATCCATAACAGGGGGAATTCGTGGCGAGCAGTACTTC.

V usage is TRBV24-1 and J usage is TRBJ2-2; D is unclear. This CDR3 has 14 amino acids. The germline V gene encodes CDR1 KGHDR and CDR2 SFDVKD. V lost 5 bases, J lost 6 bases, and 12 bases lay in between. CDR3 in DNA: TGTGCCACCAGTGCTGACGGGTATCCCGGGGAGCTGTTTTTT. Its protein is CATSADGYPGELFF.

This clonotype has just a few counts. The chain uses TRBV7-9 and TRBJ2-7, with D perhaps TRBD1 (5 bases). V lost 5 bases and J 2 bases, leaving 19 bases between the germline ends. The germline gives CDR1 SEHNR, CDR2 FQNEAQ (reference sequence). CDR3 length: 16 amino acids. Here the CDR3 reads CASSHTSGPRTYEQYF. The CDR3, as DNA: TGTGCCAGCAGCCACACCTCAGGGCCACGAACCTACGAGCAGTACTTC.